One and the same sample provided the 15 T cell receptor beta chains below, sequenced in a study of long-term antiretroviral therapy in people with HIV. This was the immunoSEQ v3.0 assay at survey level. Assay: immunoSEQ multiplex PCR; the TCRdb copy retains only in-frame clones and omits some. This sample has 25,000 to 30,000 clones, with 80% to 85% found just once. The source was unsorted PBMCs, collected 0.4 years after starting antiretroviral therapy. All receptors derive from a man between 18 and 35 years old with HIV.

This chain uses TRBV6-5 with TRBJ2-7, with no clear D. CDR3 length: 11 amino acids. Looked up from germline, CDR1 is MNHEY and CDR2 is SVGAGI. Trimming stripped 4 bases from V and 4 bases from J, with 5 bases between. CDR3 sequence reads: CASSFGYEQYF. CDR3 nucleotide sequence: TGTGCCAGCAGTTTCGGATACGAGCAGTACTTC.

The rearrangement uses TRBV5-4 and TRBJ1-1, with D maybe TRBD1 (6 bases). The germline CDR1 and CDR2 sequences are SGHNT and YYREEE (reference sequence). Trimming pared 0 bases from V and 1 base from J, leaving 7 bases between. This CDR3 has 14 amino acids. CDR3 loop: CASSLARGNTEAFF. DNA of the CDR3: TGTGCCAGCAGCTTGGCCAGGGGGAACACTGAAGCTTTCTTT.

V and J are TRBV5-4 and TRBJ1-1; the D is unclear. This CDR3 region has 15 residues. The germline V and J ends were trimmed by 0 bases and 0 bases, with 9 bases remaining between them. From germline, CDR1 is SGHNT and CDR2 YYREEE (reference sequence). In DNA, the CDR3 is TGTGCCAGCAGCTTGGGAAGAGCCTTGAACACTGAAGCTTTCTTT. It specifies CASSLGRALNTEAFF.

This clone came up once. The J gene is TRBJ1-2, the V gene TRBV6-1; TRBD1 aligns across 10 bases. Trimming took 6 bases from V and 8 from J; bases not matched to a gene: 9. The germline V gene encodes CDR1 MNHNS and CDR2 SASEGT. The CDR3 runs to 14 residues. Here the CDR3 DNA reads TGTGCCAGCAGCCCTATGGGGACAGGGGAGGGCTACACCTTC. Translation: CASSPMGTGEGYTF.

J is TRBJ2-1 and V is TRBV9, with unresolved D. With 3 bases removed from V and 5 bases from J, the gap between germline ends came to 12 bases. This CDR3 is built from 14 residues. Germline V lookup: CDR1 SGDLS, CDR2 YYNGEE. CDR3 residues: CASSEGSVNNEQFF. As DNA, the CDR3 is TGTGCCAGCAGCGAGGGTTCGGTCAACAATGAGCAGTTCTTC.

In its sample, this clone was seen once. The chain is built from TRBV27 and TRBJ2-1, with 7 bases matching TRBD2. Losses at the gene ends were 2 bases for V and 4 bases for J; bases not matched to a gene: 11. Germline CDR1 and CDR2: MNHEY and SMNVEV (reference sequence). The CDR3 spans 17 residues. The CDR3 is CASSLPGGPENYNEQFF. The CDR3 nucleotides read TGTGCCAGCAGTTTACCGGGGGGACCCGAAAATTACAATGAGCAGTTCTTC.

The CDR3 DNA sequence: TGCGCCAGCAGCCAAGAGGGGCACGGTGAAGCTTTCTTT. Its protein product is CASSQEGHGEAFF. The chain combines TRBV4-1 with TRBJ1-1, with a possible D match to TRBD1 (5 bases). The CDR3 has 13 amino acids. Germline V gene lookup returns CDR1 MGHRA and CDR2 YSYEKL. Deletions cut 0 bases from V and 7 bases from J, with 9 bases between.

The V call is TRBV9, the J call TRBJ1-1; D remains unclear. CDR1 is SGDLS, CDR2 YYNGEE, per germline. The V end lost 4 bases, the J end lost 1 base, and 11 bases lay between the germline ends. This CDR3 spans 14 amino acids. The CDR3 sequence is CASSPLTKNTEAFF. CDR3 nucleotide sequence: TGTGCCAGCAGCCCCTTAACGAAGAACACTGAAGCTTTCTTT.

CDR3 nucleotides: TGCGCCAGCAGTGACAACAGGGCCACTGAAGCTTTCTTT. Translation: CASSDNRATEAFF. The V gene is TRBV10-2, the J gene TRBJ1-1; D is possibly TRBD1 (6 bases). This CDR3 comprises 13 residues. Germline CDR1 is WSHSY and CDR2 is SAAADI. V dropped 3 bases and J dropped 4 bases, with 9 bases sitting between them.

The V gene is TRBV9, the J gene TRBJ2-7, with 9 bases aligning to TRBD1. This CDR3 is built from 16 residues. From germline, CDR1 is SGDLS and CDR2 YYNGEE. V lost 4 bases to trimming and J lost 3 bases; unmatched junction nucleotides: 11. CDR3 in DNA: TGTGCCAGCAGCCCAAAGCCGGGACAGGGATTCTACGAGCAGTACTTC. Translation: CASSPKPGQGFYEQYF.

The CDR3 DNA reads TGTGCCAGCAGTTTAGAACCGGGGGTGGAGGAGCAGTTCTTC. This translates into CASSLEPGVEEQFF. V is TRBV27 and J is TRBJ2-1; tentatively, D is TRBD2 (6 bases). Germline V gene data show CDR1 as MNHEY and CDR2 as SMNVEV (reference sequence). The CDR3 is 14 amino acids. The V gene lost 2 bases and the J gene lost 10 bases, with 15 bases spanning the gap.

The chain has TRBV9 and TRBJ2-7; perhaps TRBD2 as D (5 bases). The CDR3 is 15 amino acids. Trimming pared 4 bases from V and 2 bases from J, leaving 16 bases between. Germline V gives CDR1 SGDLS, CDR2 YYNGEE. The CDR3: CASSQAASKAYEQYF. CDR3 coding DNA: TGTGCCAGCAGCCAAGCGGCCTCGAAAGCCTACGAGCAGTACTTC.

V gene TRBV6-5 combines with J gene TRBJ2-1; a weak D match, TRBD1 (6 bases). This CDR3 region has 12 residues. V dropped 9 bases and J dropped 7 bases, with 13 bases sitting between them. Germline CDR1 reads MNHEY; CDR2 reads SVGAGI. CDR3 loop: CASSGQSNEQFF. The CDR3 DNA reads TGTGCCAGTTCAGGACAGTCTAATGAGCAGTTCTTC.

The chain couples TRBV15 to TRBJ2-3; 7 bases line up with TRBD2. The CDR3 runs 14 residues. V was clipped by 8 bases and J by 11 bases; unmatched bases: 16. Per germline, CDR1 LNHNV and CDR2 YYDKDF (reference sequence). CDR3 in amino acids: CATQTRLAELQQYF. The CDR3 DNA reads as TGTGCCACCCAAACCAGGCTAGCGGAACTACAGCAGTATTTT.

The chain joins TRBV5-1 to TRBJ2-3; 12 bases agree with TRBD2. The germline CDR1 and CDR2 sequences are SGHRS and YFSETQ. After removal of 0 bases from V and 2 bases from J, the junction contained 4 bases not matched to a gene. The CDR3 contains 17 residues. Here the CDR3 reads CASSLALAGGDTDTQYF. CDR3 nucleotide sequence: TGCGCCAGCAGCTTGGCCCTAGCGGGGGGGGACACAGATACGCAGTATTTT.